The TCR beta chain described here comes from a study of blood T cell repertoires in COVID-19. Turning to the study itself: T cells, B-cell-depleted T cells, or PBMCs supplied cDNA or gDNA.

The CDR3 runs to 15 residues. In germline, CDR1 is ENHRY, CDR2 SYGVKD. V was pared by 5 bases and J by 0 bases, with 13 bases between. Method: immunoSEQ multiplex PCR; TCRdb's copy keeps in-frame clones and lacks some. The profile covers hundreds of thousands of clones, with about 90% appearing a single time and 3% to 3.5% taken by the ten largest. The receptor was isolated from a woman aged 45 to 65 in a cohort exposed to, infected with or recovered from COVID-19 (not recorded which). The rearrangement links TRBV10-3 to TRBJ1-1; no definite D call. Sequencing was carried out using PBMCs or T cells enriched from blood (not recorded which). CDR3 DNA: TGTGCCATCAGTTCGACCGGCAGGTTGAACACTGAAGCTTTCTTT. This translates into CAISSTGRLNTEAFF.